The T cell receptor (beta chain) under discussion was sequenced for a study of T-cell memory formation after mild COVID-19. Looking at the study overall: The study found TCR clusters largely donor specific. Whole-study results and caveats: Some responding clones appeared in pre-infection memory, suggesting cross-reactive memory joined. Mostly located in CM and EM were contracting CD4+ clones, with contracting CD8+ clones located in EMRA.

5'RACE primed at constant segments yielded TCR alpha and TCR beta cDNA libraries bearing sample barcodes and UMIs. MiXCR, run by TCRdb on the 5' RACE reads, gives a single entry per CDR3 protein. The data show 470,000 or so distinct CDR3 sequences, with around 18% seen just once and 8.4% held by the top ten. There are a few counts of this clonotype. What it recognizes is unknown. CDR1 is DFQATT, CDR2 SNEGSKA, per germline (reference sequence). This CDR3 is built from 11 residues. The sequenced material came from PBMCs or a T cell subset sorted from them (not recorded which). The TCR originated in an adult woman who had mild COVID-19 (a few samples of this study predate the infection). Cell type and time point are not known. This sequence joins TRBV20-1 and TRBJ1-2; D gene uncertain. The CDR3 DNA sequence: TGCAGCGTTAAAGGCGGCTATGGCTACACCTTC. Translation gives CSVKGGYGYTF.